This TCR beta chain appears in the sequencing data of a study of blood T cell repertoires in COVID-19. Study details: The United States, Italy and Spain provided the acute and convalescent COVID-19 samples. PBMCs, B-cell-depleted T cells, or T cells were the source of the cDNA or gDNA that made up the material.

In the source study's methods: Nucleated cell counts were estimated from reference gene primer amplification. TCRdb's table, derived via immunoSEQ multiplex PCR, lists solely in-frame clones and lacks some. That table gives V, J and clone size, and the DNA gave D and trimming. There are roughly 250,000 clones in the sample; under 90% occur only once, and about 3.2% lies in the top ten. Germline trimming cut 0 bases from V and 3 bases from J; bases unmatched to any gene: 5. Germline V gene data show CDR1 as SQVTM and CDR2 as ANQGSEA. The CDR3 is 16 residues long. Sequencing was performed on peripheral blood. J is TRBJ2-2 and V is TRBV29-1, with TRBD1 identical over 9 bases. The origin of this receptor is a woman aged 60 to 75 with active or convalescent COVID-19. The CDR3 region is CSVEEPGQGHTGELFF. The DNA for the CDR3 is TGCAGCGTTGAAGAACCGGGACAGGGACACACCGGGGAGCTGTTTTTT.